The TCR beta chain under discussion was sequenced for a study of type 1 regulatory T cells. TCRdb re-derived calls from the reads in MiXCR, one entry per CDR3 protein. The sample shows 70,000 or so distinct CDR3 sequences, about a fifth of them seen only once. Findings and caveats of the study: Type 1 regulatory T cells had a more restricted TCR repertoire than non-type 1 regulatory T cells.

Concerning this clonotype: The antigen remains undetermined.

Deletions cut 3 bases from V and 6 bases from J, with 12 bases between. This CDR3 contains 14 residues. The chain combines TRBV12-3 or TRBV12-4 with TRBJ2-1; TRBD2 might be the D (7 bases). The sample taken for sequencing was cultured type 1 regulatory T (Tr1) cells, either the whole culture or a sorted fraction (not recorded which). This clonotype was obtained from a human donor in good health. The DNA for the CDR3 is TGTGCCAGCAGTTTGGGGGGAGGGGGCAATGAGCAGTTCTTC. It is translated as CASSLGGGGNEQFF.